Listed here is a single T cell receptor beta chain. This sample stems from a study of shared clonotypes between healthy human individuals. TCRdb keeps only in-frame clones here, not all; method: immunoSEQ multiplex PCR. The repertoire holds around 1.5 million clones, with 95% to 99% as singletons. The germline V and J ends were trimmed by 1 base and 8 bases, with 13 bases remaining between them. This CDR3 region has 14 residues. Germline lookup yields CDR1 SGHRS and CDR2 YFSETQ. This TCR derives from a man aged 30 to 39 in good health. Sequencing was done on a sample of naive CD4+ T cells sorted from blood. As for subset: CD45RA+ positively selected. This rearrangement joins TRBV5-1 to TRBJ2-1; no firm D call. The CDR3 here is CASSLFSAEDEQFF. The CDR3 DNA reads as TGCGCCAGCAGCTTGTTCTCGGCCGAGGATGAGCAGTTCTTC.